This record covers a single T cell receptor (beta chain). Its specificity is unknown. CDR3 length equals 16 residues. CDR1 is SGHTA, CDR2 FQGNSA, per germline. The ends lost 5 bases at V and 6 bases at J; junction bases unmatched: 10. This sample stems from a study of cytomegalovirus exposure and HLA in healthy donors. Findings and limits, study-wide: Cytomegalovirus association was listed for approximately 150 TCR beta chains.

Researchers ran the PCR with 60 Vbeta and 13 Jbeta primers. The assay was immunoSEQ multiplex PCR, and TCRdb's table has in-frame clones only and misses some. The table lists about 150,000 clones, around 79% of them singletons. The source of this sequence is a man aged 35-49 years in good health and CMV-seropositive. The chain carries TRBV7-2 and TRBJ2-3; TRBD2 matches at 11 bases. The sequenced material came from PBMCs. The CDR3: CASSRPTSGSRDTQYF. DNA of the CDR3: TGTGCCAGCAGCCGCCCCACTAGCGGGAGTAGGGATACGCAGTATTTT.